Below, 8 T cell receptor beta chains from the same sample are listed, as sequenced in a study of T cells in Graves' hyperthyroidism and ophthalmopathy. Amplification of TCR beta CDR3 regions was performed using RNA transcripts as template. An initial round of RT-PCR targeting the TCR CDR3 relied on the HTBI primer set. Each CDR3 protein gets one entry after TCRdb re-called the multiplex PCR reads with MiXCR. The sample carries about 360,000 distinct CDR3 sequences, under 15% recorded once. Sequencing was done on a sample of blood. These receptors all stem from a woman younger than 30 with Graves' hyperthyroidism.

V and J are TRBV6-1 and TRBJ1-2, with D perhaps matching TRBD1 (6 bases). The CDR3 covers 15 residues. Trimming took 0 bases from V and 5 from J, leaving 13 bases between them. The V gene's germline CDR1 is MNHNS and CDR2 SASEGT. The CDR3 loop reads CASSEASGGAYGYTF. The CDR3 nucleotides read TGTGCCAGCAGTGAAGCGTCGGGGGGCGCTTATGGCTACACCTTC.

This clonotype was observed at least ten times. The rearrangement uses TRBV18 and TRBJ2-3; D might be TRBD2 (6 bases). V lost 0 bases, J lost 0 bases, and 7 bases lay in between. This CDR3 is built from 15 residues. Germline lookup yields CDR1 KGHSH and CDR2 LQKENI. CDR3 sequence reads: CASSPPGLSTDTQYF. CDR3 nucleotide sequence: TGTGCCAGCTCACCACCGGGACTTAGCACAGATACGCAGTATTTT.

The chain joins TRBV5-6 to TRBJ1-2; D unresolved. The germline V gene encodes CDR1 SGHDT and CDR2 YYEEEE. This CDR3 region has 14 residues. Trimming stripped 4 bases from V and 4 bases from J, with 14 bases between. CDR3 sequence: CASSARVLGYGYTF. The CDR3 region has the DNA TGTGCCAGCAGCGCCCGGGTCTTGGGCTATGGCTACACCTTC. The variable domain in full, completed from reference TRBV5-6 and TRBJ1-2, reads DAGVTQSPTHLIKTRGQQVTLRCSPKSGHDTVSWYQQALGQGPQFIFQYYEEEERQRGNFPDRFSGHQFPNYSSELNVNALLLGDSALYLCASSARVLGYGYTFGSGTRLTVV.

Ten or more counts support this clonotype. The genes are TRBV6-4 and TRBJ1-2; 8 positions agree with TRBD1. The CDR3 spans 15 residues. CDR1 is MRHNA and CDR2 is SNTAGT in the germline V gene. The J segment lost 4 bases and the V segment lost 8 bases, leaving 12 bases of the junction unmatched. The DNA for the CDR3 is TGTGCCAGCCCGGGGACAGGAACTAAGGGCTATGGCTACACCTTC. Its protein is CASPGTGTKGYGYTF.

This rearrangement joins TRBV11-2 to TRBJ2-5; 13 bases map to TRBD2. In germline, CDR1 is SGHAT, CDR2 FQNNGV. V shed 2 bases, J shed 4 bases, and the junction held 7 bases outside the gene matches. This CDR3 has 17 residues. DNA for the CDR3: TGTGCCAGCAGCTTAACATGGGGGACTAGCGGGGTAGAGACCCAGTACTTC. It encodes CASSLTWGTSGVETQYF.

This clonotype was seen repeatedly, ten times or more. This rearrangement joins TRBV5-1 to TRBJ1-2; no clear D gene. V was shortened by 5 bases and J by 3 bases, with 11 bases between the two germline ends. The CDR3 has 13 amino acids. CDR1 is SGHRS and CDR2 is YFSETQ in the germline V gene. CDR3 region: CASRPVIDYGYTF. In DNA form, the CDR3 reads TGCGCCAGCAGACCTGTAATCGACTATGGCTACACCTTC.

CDR3 sequence reads: CASSRARSRGNTIYF. DNA for the CDR3: TGTGCCAGTAGCCGTGCGAGGTCGAGAGGAAACACCATATATTTT. J is TRBJ1-3 and V is TRBV19; D remains ambiguous. CDR1 and CDR2 from the germline V gene are LNHDA and SQIVND (reference sequence). The CDR3 sequence is 15 residues long. Trimming shortened V by 6 bases and J by 4 bases, and 16 bases separated the two germline ends.

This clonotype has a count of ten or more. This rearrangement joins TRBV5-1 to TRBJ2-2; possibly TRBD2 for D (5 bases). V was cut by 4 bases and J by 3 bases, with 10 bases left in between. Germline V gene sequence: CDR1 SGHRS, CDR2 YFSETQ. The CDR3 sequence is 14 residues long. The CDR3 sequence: CASSEGTYTGELFF. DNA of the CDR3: TGCGCCAGCAGCGAGGGAACCTACACCGGGGAGCTGTTTTTT.